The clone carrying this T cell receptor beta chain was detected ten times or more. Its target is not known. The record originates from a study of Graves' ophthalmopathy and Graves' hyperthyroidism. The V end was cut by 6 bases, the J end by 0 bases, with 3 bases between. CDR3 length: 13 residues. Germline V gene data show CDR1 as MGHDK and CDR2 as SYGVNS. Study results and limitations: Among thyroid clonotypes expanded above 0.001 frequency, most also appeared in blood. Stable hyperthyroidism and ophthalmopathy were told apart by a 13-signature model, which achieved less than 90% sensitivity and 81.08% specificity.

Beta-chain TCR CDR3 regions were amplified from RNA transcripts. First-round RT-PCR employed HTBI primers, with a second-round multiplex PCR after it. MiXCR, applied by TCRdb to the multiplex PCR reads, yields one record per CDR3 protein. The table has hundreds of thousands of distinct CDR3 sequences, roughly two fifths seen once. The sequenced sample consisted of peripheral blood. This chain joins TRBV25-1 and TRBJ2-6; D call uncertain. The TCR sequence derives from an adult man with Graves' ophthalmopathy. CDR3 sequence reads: CASRGSGANVLTF. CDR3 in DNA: TGTGCCAGCAGGGGCTCTGGGGCCAACGTCCTGACTTTC. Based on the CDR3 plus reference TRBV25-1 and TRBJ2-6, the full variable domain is EADIYQTPRYLVIGTGKKITLECSQTMGHDKMYWYQQDPGMELHLIHYSYGVNSTEKGDLSSESTVSRIRTEHFPLTLESARPSHTSQYLCASRGSGANVLTFGAGSRLTVL.